Reported below is one TCR beta chain. No cognate antigen has been identified for it. There are no base qualities to consult, and no much larger clone falls within one base. In the germline V gene (reference sequence), CDR1 corresponds to DFQATT and CDR2 to SNEGSKA. Including cysteine and phenylalanine, the CDR3 has 14 amino acids. The read is trimmed to its CDR3 DNA, 42 bases read in frame from base 1. Germline trimming amounts to 3 bases on V and 4 bases on J, with 4 as the count of junction bases outside the gene matches. Library preparation employed 5' RACE. TCRdb names Illumina HiSeq 2500 as the instrument used. The second PCR ran for about 7 to 11 cycles and used a J-beta primer mix along with a sample-barcoded 5' primer. A template-switch 5' adaptor carrying 12 random nucleotides introduced a unique molecular identifier onto each TCR beta cDNA molecule. Each sample yielded at least 2.5 million CDR3-containing paired-end reads. All of the RNA was converted into first-strand cDNA using the Mint cDNA synthesis kit, with a TRBC-specific oligonucleotide serving as the primer. Following uracil-DNA glycosylase treatment, a first 18-cycle PCR with universal primers M1SS and BC2_uni_R was performed on all cDNA. The original pipeline was this. For normalization, 1 million high-quality reads were randomly selected from each sample, with every read carrying a distinct molecular identifier. Instead of being binned into consensus sequences, reads that shared molecular identifiers were thrown out. MiTCR, set to a Q25 quality threshold and the strictest error-elimination algorithm, was used for CDR3 identification, clonotype clustering and error correction. Lower-bound total TCR beta diversity was estimated with a nonparametric unseen species model using Euler transformation. Using fastp trimming at Q25 and MiXCR clonotype assembly, TCRdb reanalyzed the public sequencing data and kept in-frame beta chains. Entries that share a CDR3 protein sequence are merged under the most common genes and DNA. These V and J calls originate from TCRdb's pipeline instead of the authors' own analysis. The sample contains 1.5 million to 2 million distinct CDR3 sequences, around 50% of them found a single time. The ten largest clones capture over 2% of the sample.

This entry belongs to a study of blood T cells in healthy people across ages (dated by TCRdb to 2013 to 2016). With respect to the entire study: In model experiments, roughly one uniquely barcoded TCR beta cDNA molecule per two T cells was captured by template switching. To track age-related changes in TCR beta repertoire diversity, the study relied on deep sequencing normalized with unique cDNA molecular identifiers. Four age groups were formed from the donors: young (average around 15 years), middle-aged (around 37), aged (roughly 56) and long-lived (less than 85). To avoid experimental bias, donors of different ages were randomly spread across the sequencing lanes. Two additional independent replicas of 1 million unique cDNA reads from the same blood draw were analyzed for two donors (one aged 18 to 30 and one aged 80 or older).

Paper-wide results and their limitations: Conclusive comparison of naive and antigen-experienced compartments was prevented by the profiling of bulk unsorted PBMCs. Estimates of total diversity from one million sequenced T cells were regarded as lower bounds and underestimates. Compared with the aged group, the long-lived group had more naive CD4+ T cells, fewer expanded clones and increased TCR diversity, suggesting age selection. Because donor CMV infection status was unknown, age-related changes in expanded clonotypes were potentially confounded. Observed TCR beta diversity per million T cells fell roughly linearly with age, and a significant reduction was already apparent by age approximately 41. Observed TCR beta diversity correlated strongly with the percentage of naive T cells measured by flow cytometry.

The roughly 39 donors, aged about 6 to 95 years, were systemically healthy Caucasian individuals from Russia. Each donor gave about 9.8 milliliters of peripheral blood, drawn into EDTA-treated Vacutainer tubes. Ficoll-Paque density-gradient centrifugation was used to isolate PBMCs, with at least 6 million per sample. Trizol reagent was used to extract total RNA from the PBMCs, yielding at least 5.5 micrograms per sample. For every donor, flow cytometry on a PBMC aliquot measured the percentage of naive CD45RAhigh/CD27high T cells. Sequencing was performed on blood. Recombination connected TRBV20-1 to TRBJ2-1; 9 bases in the junction line up with TRBD2. This sequence was found in a woman between 40 and 50 years old in good health. The CDR3 reads CSASQAGGYNEQFF. Here is the DNA: TGCAGTGCTAGTCAAGCGGGGGGATACAATGAGCAGTTCTTC.